This TCR beta chain was captured by sequencing in a study of T cells after somatic rescue of genetic block. Measured with immunoSEQ multiplex PCR; TCRdb has only the in-frame clones, and not every one. The table shows roughly 70,000 clones, with under 95% occurring only once. Sequenced material: peripheral blood mononuclear cells (PBMCs). The sequence was obtained from a man aged 35 to 55.

CDR3 residues: CASSSGQGSYNEQFF. The CDR3 DNA is TGTGCCAGCAGCTCGGGACAGGGTTCCTACAATGAGCAGTTCTTC. The chain uses TRBV7-6 and TRBJ2-1; 9 positions match TRBD1. The V gene's germline CDR1 is SGHVS and CDR2 FNYEAQ. V lost 4 bases, J lost 1 base, and 2 bases stayed unmatched. CDR3 length: 15 residues.